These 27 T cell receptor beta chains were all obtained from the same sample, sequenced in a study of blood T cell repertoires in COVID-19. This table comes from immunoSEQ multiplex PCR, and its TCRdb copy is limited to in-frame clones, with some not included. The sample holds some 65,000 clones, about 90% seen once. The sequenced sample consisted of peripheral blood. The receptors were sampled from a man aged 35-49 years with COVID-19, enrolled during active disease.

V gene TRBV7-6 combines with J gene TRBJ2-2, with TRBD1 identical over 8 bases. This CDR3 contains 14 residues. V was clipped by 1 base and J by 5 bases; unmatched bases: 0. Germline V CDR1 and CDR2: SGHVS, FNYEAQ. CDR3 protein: CASSLGTGTGELFF. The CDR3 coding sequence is TGTGCCAGCAGCTTAGGGACAGGGACCGGGGAGCTGTTTTTT.

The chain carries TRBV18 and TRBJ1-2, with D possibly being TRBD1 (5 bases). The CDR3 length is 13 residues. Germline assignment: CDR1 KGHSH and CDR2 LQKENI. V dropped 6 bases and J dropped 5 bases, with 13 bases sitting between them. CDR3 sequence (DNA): TGTGCCAGCTCGGAGACAGAATCTTATGGCTACACCTTC. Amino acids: CASSETESYGYTF.

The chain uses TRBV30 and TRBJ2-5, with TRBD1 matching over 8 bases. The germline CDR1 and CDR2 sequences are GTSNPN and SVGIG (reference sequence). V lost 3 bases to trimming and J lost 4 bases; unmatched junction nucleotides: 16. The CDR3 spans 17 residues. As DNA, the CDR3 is TGTGCCTGGAGAAAACTACCCAAGACAGGGGTTGGAGAGACCCAGTACTTC. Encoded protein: CAWRKLPKTGVGETQYF.

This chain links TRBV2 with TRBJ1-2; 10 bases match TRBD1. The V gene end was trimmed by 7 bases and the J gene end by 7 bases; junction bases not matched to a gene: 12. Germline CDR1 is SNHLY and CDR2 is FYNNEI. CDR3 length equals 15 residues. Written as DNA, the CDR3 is TGTGCCAGCACCCCCGCGGGACAGGGGAGCTCTGGCTACACCTTC. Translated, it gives CASTPAGQGSSGYTF. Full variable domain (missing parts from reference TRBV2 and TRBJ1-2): EPEVTQTPSHQVTQMGQEVILRCVPISNHLYFYWYRQILGQKVEFLVSFYNNEISEKSEIFDDQFSVERPDGSNFTLKIRSTKLEDSAMYFCASTPAGQGSSGYTFGSGTRLTVV.

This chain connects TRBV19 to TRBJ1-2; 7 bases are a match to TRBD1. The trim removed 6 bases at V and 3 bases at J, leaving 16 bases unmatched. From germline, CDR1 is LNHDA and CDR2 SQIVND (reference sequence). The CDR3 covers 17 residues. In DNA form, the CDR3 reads TGTGCCAGTAGGTCCGGGACAGTCGCCGGGGGGGACTATGGCTACACCTTC. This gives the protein CASRSGTVAGGDYGYTF.

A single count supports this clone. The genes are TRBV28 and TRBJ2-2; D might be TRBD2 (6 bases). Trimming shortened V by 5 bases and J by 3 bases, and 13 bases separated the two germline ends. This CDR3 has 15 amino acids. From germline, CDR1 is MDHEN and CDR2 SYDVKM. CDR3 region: CASSLGGSDTGELFF. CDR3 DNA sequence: TGTGCCAGCAGTCTGGGAGGTAGTGACACCGGGGAGCTGTTTTTT. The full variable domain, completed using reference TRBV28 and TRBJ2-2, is DVKVTQSSRYLVKRTGEKVFLECVQDMDHENMFWYRQDPGLGLRLIYFSYDVKMKEKGDIPEGYSVSREKKERFSLILESASTNQTSMYLCASSLGGSDTGELFFGEGSRLTVL.

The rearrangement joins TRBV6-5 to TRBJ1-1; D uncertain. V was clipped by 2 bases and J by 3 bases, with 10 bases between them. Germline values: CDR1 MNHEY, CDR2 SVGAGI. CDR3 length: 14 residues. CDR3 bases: TGTGCCAGCAGTTACAGGCGGCCAGACACTGAAGCTTTCTTT. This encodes CASSYRRPDTEAFF.

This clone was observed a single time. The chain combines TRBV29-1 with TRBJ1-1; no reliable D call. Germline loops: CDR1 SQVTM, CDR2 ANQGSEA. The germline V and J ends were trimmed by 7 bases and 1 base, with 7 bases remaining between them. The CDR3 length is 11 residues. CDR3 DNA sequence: TGCAGCGCCCTGAGGAACACTGAAGCTTTCTTT. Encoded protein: CSALRNTEAFF.

This CDR3 is CASSTPSGISGGYTF. The CDR3 DNA is TGTGCCAGTAGTACCCCCAGCGGGATATCGGGTGGCTACACCTTC. V gene TRBV19 combines with J gene TRBJ1-2; D uncertain. Per the germline V gene, CDR1 is LNHDA and CDR2 is SQIVND (reference sequence). V was clipped by 4 bases and J by 7 bases, with 19 bases between them. The CDR3 totals 15 residues. The variable domain in full, completed from reference TRBV19 and TRBJ1-2, reads DGGITQSPKYLFRKEGQNVTLSCEQNLNHDAMYWYRQDPGQGLRLIYYSQIVNDFQKGDIAEGYSVSREKKESFPLTVTSAQKNPTAFYLCASSTPSGISGGYTFGSGTRLTVV.

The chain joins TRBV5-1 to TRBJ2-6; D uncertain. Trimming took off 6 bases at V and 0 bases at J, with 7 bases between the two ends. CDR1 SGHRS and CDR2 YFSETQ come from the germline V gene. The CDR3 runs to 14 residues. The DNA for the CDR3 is TGCGCCAGCAACCCGAGCTCTGGGGCCAACGTCCTGACTTTC. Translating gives CASNPSSGANVLTF.

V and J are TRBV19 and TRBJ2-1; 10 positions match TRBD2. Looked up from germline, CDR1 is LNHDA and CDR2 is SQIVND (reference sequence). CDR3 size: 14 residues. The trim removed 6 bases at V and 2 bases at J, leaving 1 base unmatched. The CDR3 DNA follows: TGTGCCAGTAGAGCGGGGGGGGCCTACAATGAGCAGTTCTTC. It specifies CASRAGGAYNEQFF.

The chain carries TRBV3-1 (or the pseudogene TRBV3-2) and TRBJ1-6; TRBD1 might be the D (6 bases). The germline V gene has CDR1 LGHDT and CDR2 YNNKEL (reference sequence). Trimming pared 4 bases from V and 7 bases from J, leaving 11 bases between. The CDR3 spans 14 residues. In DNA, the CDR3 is TGTGCCAGCAGCCTTACAGGGAAGAATTCACCCCTCCACTTT. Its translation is CASSLTGKNSPLHF.

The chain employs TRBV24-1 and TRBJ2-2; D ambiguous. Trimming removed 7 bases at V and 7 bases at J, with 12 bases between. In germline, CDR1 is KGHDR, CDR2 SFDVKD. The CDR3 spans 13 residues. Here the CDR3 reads CATRIHGGGELFF. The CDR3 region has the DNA TGTGCCACCAGAATTCACGGTGGCGGGGAGCTGTTTTTT.

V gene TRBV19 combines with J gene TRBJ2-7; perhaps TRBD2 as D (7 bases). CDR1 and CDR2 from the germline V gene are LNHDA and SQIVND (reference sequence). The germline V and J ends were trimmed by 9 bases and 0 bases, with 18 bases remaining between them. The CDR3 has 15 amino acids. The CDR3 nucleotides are TGTGCCAGCCGCTTAGGGGGGGCCAGCTCCTACGAGCAGTACTTC. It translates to CASRLGGASSYEQYF.

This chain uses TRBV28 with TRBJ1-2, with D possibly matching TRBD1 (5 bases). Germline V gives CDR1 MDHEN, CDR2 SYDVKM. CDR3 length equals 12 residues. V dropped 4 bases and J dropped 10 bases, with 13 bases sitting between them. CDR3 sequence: CASSSQGWVYTF. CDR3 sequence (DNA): TGTGCCAGCAGTTCTCAGGGTTGGGTCTACACCTTC.

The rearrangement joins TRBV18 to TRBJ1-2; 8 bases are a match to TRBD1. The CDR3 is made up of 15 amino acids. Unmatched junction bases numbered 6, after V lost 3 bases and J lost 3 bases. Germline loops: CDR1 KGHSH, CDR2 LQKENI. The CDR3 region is CASSPGQGADYGYTF. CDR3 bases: TGTGCCAGCTCACCGGGGCAGGGGGCTGACTATGGCTACACCTTC.

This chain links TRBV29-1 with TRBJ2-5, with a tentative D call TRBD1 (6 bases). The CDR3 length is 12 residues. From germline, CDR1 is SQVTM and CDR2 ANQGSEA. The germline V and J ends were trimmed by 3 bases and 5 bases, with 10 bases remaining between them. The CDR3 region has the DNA TGCAGCGTTGACAGGGGTGGGGAGACCCAGTACTTC. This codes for CSVDRGGETQYF.

DNA of the CDR3: TGCGCCAGCAGCCAAGATTGGCAGGGTAACTATGGCTACACCTTC. It translates to CASSQDWQGNYGYTF. The chain employs TRBV4-1 and TRBJ1-2; weak D call: TRBD1 (5 bases). V lost 0 bases, J lost 1 base, and 9 bases lay in between. Germline V CDR1 and CDR2: MGHRA, YSYEKL. The length of the CDR3 is 15 residues.

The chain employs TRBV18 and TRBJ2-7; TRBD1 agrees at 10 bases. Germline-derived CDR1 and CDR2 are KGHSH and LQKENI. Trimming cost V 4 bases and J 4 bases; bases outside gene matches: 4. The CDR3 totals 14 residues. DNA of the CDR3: TGTGCCAGCTCACGGGACAGGGGTACTTACGAGCAGTACTTC. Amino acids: CASSRDRGTYEQYF.

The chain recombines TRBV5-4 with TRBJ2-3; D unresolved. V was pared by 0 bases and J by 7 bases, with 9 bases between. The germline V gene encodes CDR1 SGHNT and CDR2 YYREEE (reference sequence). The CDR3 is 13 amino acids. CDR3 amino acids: CASSLVPEHTQYF. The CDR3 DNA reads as TGTGCCAGCAGCTTGGTACCCGAGCATACGCAGTATTTT. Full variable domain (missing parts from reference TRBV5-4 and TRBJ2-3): ETGVTQSPTHLIKTRGQQVTLRCSSQSGHNTVSWYQQALGQGPQFIFQYYREEENGRGNFPPRFSGLQFPNYSSELNVNALELDDSALYLCASSLVPEHTQYFGPGTRLTVL.

CDR3 nucleotide sequence: TGCAGCGTTGGTGGCGAGGCGGGGGGGGATACGCAGTATTTT. Residues: CSVGGEAGGDTQYF. The J gene is TRBJ2-3, the V gene TRBV29-1, with TRBD2 matching 9 bases. The CDR3 contains 14 residues. Germline V gives CDR1 SQVTM, CDR2 ANQGSEA. With V trimmed by 4 bases and J by 6 bases, 8 bases remained unmatched.

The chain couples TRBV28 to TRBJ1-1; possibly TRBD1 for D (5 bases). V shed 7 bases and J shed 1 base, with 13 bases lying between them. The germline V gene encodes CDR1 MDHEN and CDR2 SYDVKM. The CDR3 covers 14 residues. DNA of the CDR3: TGTGCCAGCACCTTCCCCCAGGGGAACACTGAAGCTTTCTTT. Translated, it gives CASTFPQGNTEAFF.

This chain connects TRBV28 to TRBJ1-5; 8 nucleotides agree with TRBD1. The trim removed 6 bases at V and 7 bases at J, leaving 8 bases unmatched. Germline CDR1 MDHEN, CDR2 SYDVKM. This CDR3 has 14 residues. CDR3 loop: CASSGQGGSQPQHF. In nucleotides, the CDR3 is TGTGCCAGCAGCGGACAGGGAGGGAGCCAGCCCCAGCATTTT.

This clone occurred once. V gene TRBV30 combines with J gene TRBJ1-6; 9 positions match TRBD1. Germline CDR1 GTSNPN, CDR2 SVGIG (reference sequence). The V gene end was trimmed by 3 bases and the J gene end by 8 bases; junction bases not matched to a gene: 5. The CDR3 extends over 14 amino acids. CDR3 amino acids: CAWRVRDRDSPLHF. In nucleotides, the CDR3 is TGTGCCTGGAGAGTACGGGACAGGGATTCACCCCTCCACTTT.

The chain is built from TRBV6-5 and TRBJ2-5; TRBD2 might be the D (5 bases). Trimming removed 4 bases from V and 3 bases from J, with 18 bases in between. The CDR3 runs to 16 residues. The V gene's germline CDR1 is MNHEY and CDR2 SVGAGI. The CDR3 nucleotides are TGTGCCAGCAGTTCAGGAGAGTGGTCGGGGAAAGAGACCCAGTACTTC. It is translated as CASSSGEWSGKETQYF.

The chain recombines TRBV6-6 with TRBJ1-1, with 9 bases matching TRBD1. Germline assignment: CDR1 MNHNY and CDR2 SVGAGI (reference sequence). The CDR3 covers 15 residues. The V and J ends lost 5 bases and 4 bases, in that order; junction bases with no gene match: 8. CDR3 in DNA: TGTGCCAGCAGTGGGGGACAGGGCCCGGTCACTGAAGCTTTCTTT. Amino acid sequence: CASSGGQGPVTEAFF.

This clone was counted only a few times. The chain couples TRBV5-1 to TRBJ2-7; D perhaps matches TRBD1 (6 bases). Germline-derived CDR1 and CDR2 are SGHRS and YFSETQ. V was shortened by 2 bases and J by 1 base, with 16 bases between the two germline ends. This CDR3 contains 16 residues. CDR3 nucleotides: TGCGCCAGCAGCTTAGGAGATCGGACAGAATCCTACGAGCAGTACTTC. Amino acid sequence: CASSLGDRTESYEQYF.